The following is a T cell receptor (beta chain) sequence with its context. Its antigen is as yet unknown. The sequence runs out 3 residues before the end of the CDR3; the remainder is reconstructed from the germline J gene. The data were taken from a study of T cells in women clearing cervical HPV infection. Whole-study results and caveats: A classifier using richness and V gene abundances reached an AUC of approximately 0.8. CIN3+ cases had significantly higher TCR repertoire richness than controls, but evenness did not differ. Associations may precede or follow infection; HPV-specific or memory T cells were not isolated. Controls had more TRBV6-7 (about 0.15%) than cases (around 0.11%).

The germline CDR1 and CDR2 sequences are DFQATT and SNEGSKA (reference sequence). The CDR3 extends over 12 amino acids. The junction had 3 bases not matched to a gene; V was cut back by 6 bases and J by 5 bases. TCRdb's table, derived via immunoSEQ multiplex PCR, lists solely in-frame clones and lacks some. This sample's clone table lists about 21,000 clones. Sequencing was done on a sample of blood buffy coat. V and J are TRBV20-1 and TRBJ1-5; 8 bases align to TRBD1. The sequence came from a woman between 18 and 75 years old with a cervical HPV16 infection that either progressed to CIN3+ or cleared (not recorded which). CDR3 DNA (partial): TGCAGTGCCCCGGACAGGGATCAGCCC. Residues: CSAPDRDQP. The full CDR3 protein reads CSAPDRDQPQHF.